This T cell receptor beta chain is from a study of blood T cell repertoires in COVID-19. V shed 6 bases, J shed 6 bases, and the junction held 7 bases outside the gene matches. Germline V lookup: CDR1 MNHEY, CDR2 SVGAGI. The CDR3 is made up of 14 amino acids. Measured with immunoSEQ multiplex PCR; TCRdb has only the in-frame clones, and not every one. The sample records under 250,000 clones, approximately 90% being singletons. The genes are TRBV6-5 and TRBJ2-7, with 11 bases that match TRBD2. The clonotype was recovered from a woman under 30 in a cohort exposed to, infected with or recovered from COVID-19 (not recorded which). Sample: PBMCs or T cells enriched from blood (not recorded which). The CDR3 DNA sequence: TGTGCCAGCAGCCGTACTAGCGGGAGTCTCGAGCAGTACTTC. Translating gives CASSRTSGSLEQYF.